Listed here are 23 T cell receptor beta chains from one sample, sequenced in a study of shared clonotypes between healthy human individuals. Clones were read by immunoSEQ multiplex PCR, and TCRdb kept only the in-frame ones, dropping some. The sample contains 2 million to 2.5 million clones, more than 85% of which appear only once. The specimen sequenced was naive CD4+ T cells from PBMCs. Regarding subset: CD45RA+ positively selected. All receptors come from a young man in good health. Some clones in this sample may be carry-over from other donors' samples.

This sequence joins TRBV19 and TRBJ1-2; unclear D gene. V lost 5 bases to trimming and J lost 0 bases, with 10 bases between them. Germline lookup yields CDR1 LNHDA and CDR2 SQIVND (reference sequence). This CDR3 region has 14 residues. The CDR3 bases are TGTGCCAGTAGTCCAGTCCATTCTAACTATGGCTACACCTTC. Encoded protein: CASSPVHSNYGYTF.

The V and J genes are TRBV5-1 and TRBJ2-6, with D uncertain. The CDR3 sequence is 13 residues long. V gave up 3 bases and J gave up 3 bases, with 4 bases separating them. Germline V lookup: CDR1 SGHRS, CDR2 YFSETQ. The CDR3 spells CASSSDGANVLTF. The CDR3 DNA follows: TGCGCCAGCAGCTCCGATGGGGCCAACGTCCTGACTTTC.

This chain uses TRBV11-2 with TRBJ2-1; no clear D gene. In germline, CDR1 is SGHAT, CDR2 FQNNGV. The CDR3 extends over 14 amino acids. V shed 1 base and J shed 9 bases, with 13 bases lying between them. The CDR3 loop reads CASSLVDRSGEQFF. As DNA, the CDR3 is TGTGCCAGCAGCTTAGTAGACCGATCCGGTGAGCAGTTCTTC.

The genes are TRBV28 and TRBJ2-2; D may be TRBD2 (5 bases). Germline V gives CDR1 MDHEN, CDR2 SYDVKM. V shed 2 bases and J shed 6 bases, with 13 bases lying between them. The CDR3 runs to 15 residues. CDR3 DNA: TGTGCCAGCAGTTTAAGGACCGCGAGGGCCGGGGAGCTGTTTTTT. It is translated as CASSLRTARAGELFF.

V is TRBV10-1 and J is TRBJ2-1, with 8 bases aligning to TRBD2. Losses at the gene ends were 4 bases for V and 3 bases for J; bases not matched to a gene: 14. CDR3 length equals 18 residues. The germline V gene encodes CDR1 WNHNN and CDR2 SYGVQD (reference sequence). CDR3 DNA: TGCGCCAGCAGTGCCGGGCGGGGAGCGGGAGCGCTCTACAATGAGCAGTTCTTC. This translates into CASSAGRGAGALYNEQFF.

This clone was seen a few times. V usage is TRBV28 and J usage is TRBJ1-1; the match to TRBD1 covers 7 bases. The CDR3 runs 15 residues. V lost 6 bases and J lost 5; bases outside the gene matches: 12. Germline V gene lookup returns CDR1 MDHEN and CDR2 SYDVKM. CDR3 in DNA: TGTGCCAGCAGCAAATGGACAGGTTCGGGAACTGAAGCTTTCTTT. The encoded protein is CASSKWTGSGTEAFF.

This sequence joins TRBV11-3 and TRBJ2-1, with D tentatively TRBD1 (5 bases). The CDR3 consists of 13 residues. Trimming took 4 bases from V and 10 from J, leaving 14 bases between them. In germline, CDR1 is SGHNT, CDR2 YENEEA. In DNA form, the CDR3 reads TGTGCCAGCAGCTCACAGCAGGGTAGCGAGCAGTTCTTC. Amino acids: CASSSQQGSEQFF.

The V gene is TRBV5-1, the J gene TRBJ1-3; D call uncertain. Trimming stripped 0 bases from V and 1 base from J, with 20 bases between. Germline V lookup: CDR1 SGHRS, CDR2 YFSETQ. The CDR3 is 19 amino acids. The CDR3 nucleotides are TGCGCCAGCAGCTTGGAAGTCTCCGGGAGAAGAGGGTCTGGAAACACCATATATTTT. Translated: CASSLEVSGRRGSGNTIYF.

Points on this clone: Different DNA sequences within this sample yield the same CDR3. The chain employs TRBV28 and TRBJ2-6; D perhaps matches TRBD1 (5 bases). Germline V gene sequence: CDR1 MDHEN, CDR2 SYDVKM. The ends were cut back, 3 bases at V and 4 bases at J, with 10 bases in the middle. CDR3 size: 15 residues. The CDR3 DNA is TGTGCCAGCAGTTTCGCAGGGTCCGGGGCCAACGTCCTGACTTTC. It is translated as CASSFAGSGANVLTF.

The V and J genes are TRBV6-1 and TRBJ1-5; D remains unclear. V was shortened by 4 bases and J by 2 bases, with 6 bases between the two germline ends. Germline V gene data show CDR1 as MNHNS and CDR2 as SASEGT. This CDR3 spans 13 amino acids. The CDR3 here is CASSVDGNQPQHF. DNA for the CDR3: TGTGCCAGCAGTGTGGATGGCAATCAGCCCCAGCATTTT.

The genes are TRBV28 and TRBJ2-7; maybe TRBD1 (5 bases). Germline V gene data show CDR1 as MDHEN and CDR2 as SYDVKM. CDR3 size: 12 residues. The ends were cut back, 5 bases at V and 5 bases at J, with 10 bases in the middle. The CDR3 sequence is CASSHPTDEQYF. The CDR3 DNA sequence: TGTGCCAGCAGTCATCCGACAGACGAGCAGTACTTC.

The chain recombines TRBV10-1 with TRBJ1-5, with D possibly being TRBD1 (5 bases). The CDR3 extends over 15 amino acids. Germline V CDR1 and CDR2: WNHNN, SYGVQD (reference sequence). Trimming removed 7 bases from V and 7 bases from J, with 20 bases in between. DNA for the CDR3: TGCGCCAGCACCGCCCGGGGGGACCGGAACCAGCCCCAGCATTTT. Its protein product is CASTARGDRNQPQHF.

The chain recombines TRBV23-1 with TRBJ1-2; D gene ambiguous. TRBV23-1 is noted as an ORF with a role that remains uncertain. Trimming pared 6 bases from V and 4 bases from J, leaving 18 bases between. The CDR3 runs to 15 residues. CDR3 bases: TGCGCCAGCAGGACAATGCCCGGGCGAGGCTATGGCTACACCTTC. Translation: CASRTMPGRGYGYTF.

The chain is built from TRBV4-1 and TRBJ2-6, with no clear D. The germline CDR1 and CDR2 sequences are MGHRA and YSYEKL. V was pared by 2 bases and J by 0 bases, with 8 bases between. The CDR3 is 16 amino acids. The chain's CDR3 is CASSQPDGSGANVLTF. The CDR3 DNA is TGCGCCAGCAGCCAACCCGACGGCTCTGGGGCCAACGTCCTGACTTTC.

DNA of the CDR3: TGTGCCAGCAGTTTATGGCGGGACCCCACCGGGGAGCTGTTTTTT. Translating gives CASSLWRDPTGELFF. The V gene is TRBV28, the J gene TRBJ2-2, with D possibly matching TRBD2 (6 bases). Trimming cost V 0 bases and J 4 bases, with 9 bases left between them. The CDR3 is 15 residues long. The germline V gene encodes CDR1 MDHEN and CDR2 SYDVKM.

The rearrangement links TRBV5-4 to TRBJ1-3; D might be TRBD1 (5 bases). Germline V gene sequence: CDR1 SGHNT, CDR2 YYREEE (reference sequence). This CDR3 comprises 15 residues. The germline V and J ends were trimmed by 4 bases and 0 bases, with 11 bases remaining between them. The CDR3 here is CASSKGRTSGNTIYF. The CDR3 DNA follows: TGTGCCAGCAGCAAGGGACGGACCTCTGGAAACACCATATATTTT.

The chain uses TRBV19 and TRBJ2-5; no clear D. This CDR3 contains 14 residues. Trimming took 2 bases from V and 1 from J, leaving 8 bases between them. In germline, CDR1 is LNHDA, CDR2 SQIVND (reference sequence). CDR3 loop: CASSIRVAQETQYF. DNA of the CDR3: TGTGCCAGTAGTATACGAGTGGCCCAAGAGACCCAGTACTTC.

In its sample, this clone was seen a few times. The chain has TRBV27 and TRBJ1-5; D possibly corresponds to TRBD1 (6 bases). The CDR3 covers 15 residues. V lost 4 bases and J 4 bases, leaving 14 bases between the germline ends. Germline V gene lookup returns CDR1 MNHEY and CDR2 SMNVEV (reference sequence). CDR3: CASSSVIRGNQPQHF. CDR3 in DNA: TGTGCCAGCAGTTCAGTCATCAGGGGAAATCAGCCCCAGCATTTT.

The CDR3: CASSRTLGGYTEAFF. The CDR3 bases are TGTGCCAGCAGCCGCACCTTGGGGGGTTACACTGAAGCTTTCTTT. This chain uses TRBV28 with TRBJ1-1, with D possibly TRBD1 on 5 matching bases. Germline V lookup: CDR1 MDHEN, CDR2 SYDVKM. The CDR3 spans 15 residues. The ends were cut back, 6 bases at V and 3 bases at J, with 17 bases in the middle.

This clone was detected once. The chain recombines TRBV27 with TRBJ2-3; D possibly corresponds to TRBD2 (6 bases). Germline CDR1 reads MNHEY; CDR2 reads SMNVEV (reference sequence). With 3 bases removed from V and 0 bases from J, the gap between germline ends came to 10 bases. The CDR3 contains 15 residues. CDR3 loop: CASSLRGASTDTQYF. DNA for the CDR3: TGTGCCAGCAGTTTGCGCGGGGCGAGCACAGATACGCAGTATTTT.

A word on this clone: The same CDR3 is also encoded by other DNA sequences in this sample. V is TRBV5-1 and J is TRBJ2-7; TRBD2 aligns across 9 bases. The germline CDR1 and CDR2 sequences are SGHRS and YFSETQ. There are 15 residues in the CDR3. Unmatched junction bases numbered 7, after V lost 4 bases and J lost 2 bases. The CDR3 region has the DNA TGCGCCAGCAGCCTGTCGGCGGGAGGGCCCTACGAGCAGTACTTC. Amino acid sequence: CASSLSAGGPYEQYF.

The rearrangement links TRBV11-3 to TRBJ1-5; D is perhaps TRBD1 (6 bases). Trimming pared 5 bases from V and 6 bases from J, leaving 11 bases between. This CDR3 has 13 residues. Germline V CDR1 and CDR2: SGHNT, YENEEA. As DNA, the CDR3 is TGTGCCAGCAGCCAGGACAGTCTTCAGCCCCAGCATTTT. This translates into CASSQDSLQPQHF.

Note on this clone: This CDR3 is also generated by other DNA sequences in the sample. This rearrangement joins TRBV10-3 to TRBJ1-5; no clear D gene. This CDR3 region has 13 residues. V gave up 2 bases and J gave up 4 bases, with 6 bases separating them. In germline, CDR1 is ENHRY, CDR2 SYGVKD. The CDR3 loop is CAISETGNQPQHF. The CDR3 nucleotides read TGTGCCATCAGTGAGACCGGTAATCAGCCCCAGCATTTT.